The sequence of this T cell receptor beta chain was determined in a study of blood T cell repertoires in COVID-19 (dated by TCRdb to about 2020). For context, the study as a whole: Samples from collaborators originated in the United States, Italy and Spain and spanned both the acute and convalescent phases of COVID-19. The prospective study material was composed of cDNA or gDNA derived from T cells, B-cell-depleted T cells, or PBMCs. Subjects who had been exposed to COVID-19, were actively infected with it, or had recovered from it provided the deeply sampled blood TCRbeta repertoires that made up the dataset. The repertoires were released in a freely available public database meant as a resource for research on the immune response to SARS-CoV-2. Samples were obtained from the ongoing ImmuneRACE study (first 160 participants) and from over 1,000 subjects provided by 6 global collaborators. The sample metadata nearly always contained a de-identified subject ID, COVID-19 status, age in years and sex. Where HLA class I and class II types were available, the types were taken from metadata supplied by the sample provider, not from assay-based typing. Results the study describes overall, beyond this receptor: The quantity of clinical and demographic metadata differed by source and by participant and was supplied without curation.

For this clone: The antigen it recognizes is unknown. The sample holds no much larger clone one base away, and base qualities are not on file.

The immunoSEQ Assay, a bias-controlled multiplex PCR, was used to amplify TCRbeta CDR3 regions from genomic DNA. For the original study's pipeline: Within the assay, amplification of reference gene primers was used to estimate how many nucleated cells each sample contained. To quantify the absolute abundance of each unique TCRbeta CDR3 rearrangement, sequence reads were collapsed and filtered. For each sample, productive Simpson clonality was calculated as the square root of Simpson's diversity index over productive rearrangements. The clones in this table, taken by TCRdb from immuneACCESS, are in-frame only. Not every clone is retained; where verified, under half of the shortfall comes from an unresolved V gene, and the cause of the rest is unknown. V and J calls and clone size are as listed in that table; D and trimming were resolved from the DNA. The sample records 150,000 to 200,000 clones, approximately 90% of which are singletons. The ten largest clones represent approximately 0.93% of the sample.

Samples from volunteer blood donors who had recovered from COVID-19 were contributed by a second Seattle source. Collaborating institutions collected whole blood in K2EDTA tubes following their own protocols. For TCRbeta analysis, collaborators shipped samples in one of three forms: frozen whole blood, isolated PBMCs, or DNA extracted from either of those sample types. Sequencing input: peripheral blood. The TCR sequence derives from a woman between 18 and 30 years old who had recovered from COVID-19.

The DNA sequence is TGTGCCAGCAGTAAAGCAGGGGTTTTCTCCGGCGAGCAGTACGTC. This translates into CASSKAGVFSGEQYV. Recombination connected TRBV6-1 to TRBJ2-7; perhaps TRBD1 is the D gene, with 6 bases matching. From the cysteine up to the valine, the CDR3 has a length of 15 residues. The retained sequence is limited to the CDR3, 45 bases, with the frame set at the first base. Looking up the germline V gene yields CDR1 MNHNS and CDR2 SASEGT.